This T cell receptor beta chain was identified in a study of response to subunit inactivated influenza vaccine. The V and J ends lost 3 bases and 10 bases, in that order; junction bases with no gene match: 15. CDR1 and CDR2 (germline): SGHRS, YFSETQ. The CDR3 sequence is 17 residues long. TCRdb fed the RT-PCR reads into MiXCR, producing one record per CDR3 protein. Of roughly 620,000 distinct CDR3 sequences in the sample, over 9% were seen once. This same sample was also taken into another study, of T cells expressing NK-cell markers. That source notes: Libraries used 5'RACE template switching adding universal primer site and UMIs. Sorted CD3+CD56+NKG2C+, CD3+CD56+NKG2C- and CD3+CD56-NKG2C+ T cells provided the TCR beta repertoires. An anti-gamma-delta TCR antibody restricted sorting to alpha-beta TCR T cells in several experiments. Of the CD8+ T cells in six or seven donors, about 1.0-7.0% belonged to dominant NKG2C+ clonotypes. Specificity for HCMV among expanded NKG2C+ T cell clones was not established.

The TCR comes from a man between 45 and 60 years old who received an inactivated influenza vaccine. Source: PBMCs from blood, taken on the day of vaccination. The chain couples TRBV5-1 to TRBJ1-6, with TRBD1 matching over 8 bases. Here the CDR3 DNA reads TGCGCCAGCAGCTCAATTCCGACAGGGGTTTTAAAATCACCCCTCCACTTT. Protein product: CASSSIPTGVLKSPLHF.